This T cell receptor beta chain was sequenced for a study of cytomegalovirus exposure and HLA in healthy donors. CDR1 is SGHTA, CDR2 FQGNSA, per germline. The germline V and J ends were trimmed by 4 bases and 9 bases, with 10 bases remaining between them. This CDR3 has 13 amino acids. Findings and caveats of the study: Trimming of TCR beta V- and J-genes showed a link, identified in a later analysis, to a missense DCLRE1C variant.

Both 60 Vbeta primers and 13 Jbeta primers went into the PCR. Produced via immunoSEQ multiplex PCR; TCRdb's table is partial and in-frame only. This table holds some 140,000 clones, about 9.2% found once. Details on this clone: What it recognizes is unknown.

The genes are TRBV7-2 and TRBJ1-6; maybe TRBD1 (5 bases). The sequencing input was PBMCs. This clonotype originated in a woman aged 35 to 49 in good health and CMV-seropositive. In DNA form, the CDR3 reads TGTGCCAGCAGCTCCTCGGGGGGTTCACCCCTCCACTTT. Residues: CASSSSGGSPLHF.